This entry concerns a single T cell receptor (beta chain). Its antigen is undetermined. The data stem from a study of Ad26.COV2.S vaccination and SARS-CoV-2 variants. Study-level background: COV1001, an Ad26.COV2.S trial, supplied this vaccine-arm donor.

The V and J ends lost 3 bases and 0 bases respectively, with 17 bases between them. This CDR3 has 18 residues. From germline, CDR1 is KGHSH and CDR2 LQKENI. Study results and limitations: Reported post-vaccination CD8+ and CD4+ T cell responses to spike showed substantial breadth.

The treatment denotes: roughly 18 received Ad26.COV2.S at low or high dose, single or two shots; 5 received placebo; per-sample allocation not given. Samples analyzed were those drawn on day 63 after the first vaccine or placebo injection. Based in Boston, the donor was an adult of 18-55 years. Produced via immunoSEQ multiplex PCR; TCRdb's table is partial and in-frame only. The table has some 390,000 clones, about nine tenths seen once. The sequence was obtained from a person aged 18-65 years who received the Ad26.COV2.S COVID-19 vaccine or a placebo. Here the sequenced sample was peripheral blood, taken in a trial of Ad26.COV2.S vaccine versus placebo. The genes are TRBV18 and TRBJ1-4, with D possibly TRBD1 on 5 matching bases. The CDR3 is CASSPRPRQSTTNEKLFF. CDR3 bases: TGTGCCAGCTCACCCCGACCACGACAGAGTACAACTAATGAAAAACTGTTTTTT. The full variable domain, its missing parts supplied by reference TRBV18 and TRBJ1-4, is NAGVMQNPRHLVRRRGQEARLRCSPMKGHSHVYWYRQLPEEGLKFMVYLQKENIIDESGMPKERFSAEFPKEGPSILRIQQVVRGDSAAYFCASSPRPRQSTTNEKLFFGSGTQLSVL.